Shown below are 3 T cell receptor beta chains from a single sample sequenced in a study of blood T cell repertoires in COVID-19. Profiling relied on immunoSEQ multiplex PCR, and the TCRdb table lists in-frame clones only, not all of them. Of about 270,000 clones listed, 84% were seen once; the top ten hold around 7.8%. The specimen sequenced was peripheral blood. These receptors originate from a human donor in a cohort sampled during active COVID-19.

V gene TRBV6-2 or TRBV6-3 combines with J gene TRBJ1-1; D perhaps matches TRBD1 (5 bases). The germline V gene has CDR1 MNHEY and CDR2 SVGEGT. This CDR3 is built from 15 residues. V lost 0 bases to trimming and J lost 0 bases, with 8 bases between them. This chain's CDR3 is CASSYSGLMNTEAFF. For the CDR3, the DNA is TGTGCCAGCAGTTACTCGGGGCTCATGAACACTGAAGCTTTCTTT.

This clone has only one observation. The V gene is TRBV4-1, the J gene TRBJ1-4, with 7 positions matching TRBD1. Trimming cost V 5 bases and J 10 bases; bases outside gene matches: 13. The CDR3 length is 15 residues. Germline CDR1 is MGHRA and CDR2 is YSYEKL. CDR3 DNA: TGCGCCAGCAGCGAGAAGACAGGGACTTCGGGAAAACTGTTTTTT. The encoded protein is CASSEKTGTSGKLFF.

CDR3 sequence reads: CSARGQGAYEQYF. As DNA, the CDR3 is TGCAGCGCTCGGGGACAGGGGGCTTACGAGCAGTACTTC. The chain couples TRBV29-1 to TRBJ2-7; TRBD1 matches at 12 bases. V was clipped by 7 bases and J by 4 bases; unmatched bases: 5. Germline-derived CDR1 and CDR2 are SQVTM and ANQGSEA. The CDR3 consists of 13 residues.